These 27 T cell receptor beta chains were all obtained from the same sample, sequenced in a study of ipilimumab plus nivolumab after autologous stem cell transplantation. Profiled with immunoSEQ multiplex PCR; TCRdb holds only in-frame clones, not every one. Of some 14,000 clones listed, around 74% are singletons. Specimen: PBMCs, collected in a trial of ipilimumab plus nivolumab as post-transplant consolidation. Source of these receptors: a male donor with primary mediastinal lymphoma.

The CDR3 region is CASSPPRRGFYGYTF. CDR3 coding DNA: TGCGCCAGCAGTCCCCCCCGACGGGGATTCTACGGCTACACCTTC. This chain connects TRBV23-1 to TRBJ1-2; D call uncertain. TRBV23-1 is an ORF; its function is uncertain. V gave up 4 bases and J gave up 8 bases, with 20 bases separating them. The CDR3 is made up of 15 amino acids.

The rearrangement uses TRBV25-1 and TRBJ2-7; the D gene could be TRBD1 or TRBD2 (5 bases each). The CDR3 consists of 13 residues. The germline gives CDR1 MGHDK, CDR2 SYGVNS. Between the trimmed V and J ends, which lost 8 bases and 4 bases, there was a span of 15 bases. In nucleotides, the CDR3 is TGTGCCAGCTCTCAGGGAGTGGCGTACGAGCAGTACTTC. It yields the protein CASSQGVAYEQYF.

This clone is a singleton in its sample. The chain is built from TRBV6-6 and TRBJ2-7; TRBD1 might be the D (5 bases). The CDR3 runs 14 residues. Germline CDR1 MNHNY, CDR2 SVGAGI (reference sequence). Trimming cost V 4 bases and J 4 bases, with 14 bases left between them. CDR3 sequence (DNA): TGTGCCAGCAGTTCCACGGGCCAGGGTTACGAGCAGTACTTC. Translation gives CASSSTGQGYEQYF.

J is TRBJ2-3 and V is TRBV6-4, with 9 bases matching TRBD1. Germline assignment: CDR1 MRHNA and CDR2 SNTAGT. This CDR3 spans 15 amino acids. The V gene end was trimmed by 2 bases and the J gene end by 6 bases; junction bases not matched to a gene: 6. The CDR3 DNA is TGTGCCAGCAGTGACGGGGGACAGGGAGCCGATACGCAGTATTTT. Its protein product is CASSDGGQGADTQYF.

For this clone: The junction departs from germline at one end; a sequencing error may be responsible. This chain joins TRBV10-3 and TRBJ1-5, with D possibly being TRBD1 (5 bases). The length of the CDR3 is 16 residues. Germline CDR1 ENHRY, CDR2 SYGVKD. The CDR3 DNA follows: TGTGCCAGCAGTACCCCCCGGGACGGCCGCAATCAGCCCCAGCATTTT. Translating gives CASSTPRDGRNQPQHF.

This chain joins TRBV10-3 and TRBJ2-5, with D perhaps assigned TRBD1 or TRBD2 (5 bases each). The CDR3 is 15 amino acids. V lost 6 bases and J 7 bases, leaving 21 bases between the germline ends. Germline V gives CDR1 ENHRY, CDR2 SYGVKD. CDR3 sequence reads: CAIRDPGTPGVTQYF. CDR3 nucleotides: TGTGCCATCAGGGATCCCGGGACCCCCGGGGTGACCCAGTACTTC.

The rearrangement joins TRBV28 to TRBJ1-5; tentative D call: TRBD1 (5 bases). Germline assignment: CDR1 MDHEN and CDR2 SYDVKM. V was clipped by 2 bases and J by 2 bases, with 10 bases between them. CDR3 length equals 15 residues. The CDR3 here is CASSLEGAGNQPQHF. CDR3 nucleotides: TGTGCCAGCAGTTTAGAAGGGGCGGGCAATCAGCCCCAGCATTTT.

The CDR3 nucleotides are TGTGCCAGCATGGGACAGGGGTCCAATCAGCCCCAGCATTTT. This gives the protein CASMGQGSNQPQHF. The V and J genes are TRBV2 and TRBJ1-5; 10 nucleotides agree with TRBD1. CDR1 and CDR2 (germline): SNHLY, FYNNEI. The CDR3 loop spans 14 amino acids. V trimming: 7 bases; J trimming: 3 bases; junction bases outside the gene matches: 3. The full variable domain, its missing parts supplied by reference TRBV2 and TRBJ1-5, is EPEVTQTPSHQVTQMGQEVILRCVPISNHLYFYWYRQILGQKVEFLVSFYNNEISEKSEIFDDQFSVERPDGSNFTLKIRSTKLEDSAMYFCASMGQGSNQPQHFGDGTRLSIL.

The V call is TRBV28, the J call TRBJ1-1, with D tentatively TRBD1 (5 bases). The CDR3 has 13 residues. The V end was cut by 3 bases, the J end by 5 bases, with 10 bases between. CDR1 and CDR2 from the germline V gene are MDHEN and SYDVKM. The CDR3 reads CASSLMGDTEAFF. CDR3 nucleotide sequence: TGTGCCAGCAGTTTGATGGGGGATACTGAAGCTTTCTTT.

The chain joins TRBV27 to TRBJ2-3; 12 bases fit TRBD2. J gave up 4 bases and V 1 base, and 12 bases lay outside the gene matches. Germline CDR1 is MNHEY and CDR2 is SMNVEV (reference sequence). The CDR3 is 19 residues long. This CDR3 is CASSLFPDFLAGGADTQYF. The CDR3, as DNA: TGTGCCAGCAGTTTATTTCCGGATTTCCTAGCGGGAGGGGCAGATACGCAGTATTTT.

The CDR3 here is CASSRDRTFTDTQYF. The CDR3 DNA sequence: TGTGCCAGCAGTCGCGACAGGACCTTTACAGATACGCAGTATTTT. The genes are TRBV2 and TRBJ2-3, with D tentatively TRBD1 (6 bases). V shed 5 bases and J shed 3 bases, with 15 bases lying between them. Germline-derived CDR1 and CDR2 are SNHLY and FYNNEI. The CDR3 contains 15 residues.

The CDR3 protein is CALGGTEQETQYF. Written as DNA, the CDR3 is TGTGCCTTGGGAGGGACGGAACAAGAGACCCAGTACTTC. This chain connects TRBV30 to TRBJ2-5; 7 bases line up with TRBD2. The CDR3 loop spans 13 amino acids. The germline gives CDR1 GTSNPN, CDR2 SVGIG (reference sequence). V shed 7 bases, J shed 2 bases, and the junction held 7 bases outside the gene matches.

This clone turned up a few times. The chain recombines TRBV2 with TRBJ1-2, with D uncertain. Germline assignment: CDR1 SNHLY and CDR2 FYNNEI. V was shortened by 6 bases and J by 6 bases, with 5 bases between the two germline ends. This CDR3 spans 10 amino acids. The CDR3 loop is CASSRDGYTF. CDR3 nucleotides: TGTGCCAGCAGCCGAGATGGCTACACCTTC.

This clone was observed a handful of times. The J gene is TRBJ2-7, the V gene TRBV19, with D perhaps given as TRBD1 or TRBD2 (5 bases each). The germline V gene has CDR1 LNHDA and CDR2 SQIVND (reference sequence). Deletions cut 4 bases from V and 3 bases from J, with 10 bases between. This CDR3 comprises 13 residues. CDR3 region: CASSTRDGYEQYF. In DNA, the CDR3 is TGTGCCAGTAGTACAAGGGACGGCTACGAGCAGTACTTC.

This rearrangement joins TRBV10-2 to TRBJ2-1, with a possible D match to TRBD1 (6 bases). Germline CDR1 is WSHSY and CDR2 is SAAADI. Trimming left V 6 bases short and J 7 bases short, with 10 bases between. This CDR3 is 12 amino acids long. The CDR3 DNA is TGCGCCAGCAGACAGGGCCGAAATGAGCAGTTCTTC. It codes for CASRQGRNEQFF.

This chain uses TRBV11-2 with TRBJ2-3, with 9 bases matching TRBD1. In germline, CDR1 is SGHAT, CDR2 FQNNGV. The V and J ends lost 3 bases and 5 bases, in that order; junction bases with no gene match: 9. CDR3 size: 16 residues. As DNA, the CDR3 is TGTGCCAGCAGCTTCGCTGGGACAGGGTTTATAGATACGCAGTATTTT. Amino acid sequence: CASSFAGTGFIDTQYF.

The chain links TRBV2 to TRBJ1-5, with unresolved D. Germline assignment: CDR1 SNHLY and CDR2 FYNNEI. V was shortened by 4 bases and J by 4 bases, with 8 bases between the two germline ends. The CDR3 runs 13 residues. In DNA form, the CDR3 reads TGTGCCAGCAGTGGCGTCGGGAATCAGCCCCAGCATTTT. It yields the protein CASSGVGNQPQHF. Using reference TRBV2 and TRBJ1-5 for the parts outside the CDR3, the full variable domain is EPEVTQTPSHQVTQMGQEVILRCVPISNHLYFYWYRQILGQKVEFLVSFYNNEISEKSEIFDDQFSVERPDGSNFTLKIRSTKLEDSAMYFCASSGVGNQPQHFGDGTRLSIL.

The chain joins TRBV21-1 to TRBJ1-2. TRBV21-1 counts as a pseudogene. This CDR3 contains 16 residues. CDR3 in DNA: TGTGCCAGCAGCAAACTCGGGTATCCTTCTCGATATGGCTACACCTTC. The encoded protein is CASSKLGYPSRYGYTF.

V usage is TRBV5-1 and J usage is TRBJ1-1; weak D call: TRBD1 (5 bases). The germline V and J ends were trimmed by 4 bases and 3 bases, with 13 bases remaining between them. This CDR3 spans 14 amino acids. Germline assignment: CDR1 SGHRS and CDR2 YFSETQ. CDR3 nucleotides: TGCGCCAGCAGCAGGGCGGGGCGAGACACTGAAGCTTTCTTT. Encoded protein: CASSRAGRDTEAFF.

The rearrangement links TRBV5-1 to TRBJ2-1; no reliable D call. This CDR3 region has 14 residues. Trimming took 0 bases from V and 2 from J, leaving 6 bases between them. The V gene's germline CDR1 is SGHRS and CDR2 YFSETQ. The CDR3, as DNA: TGCGCCAGCAGCTTGGTGGCCGCCTACAATGAGCAGTTCTTC. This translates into CASSLVAAYNEQFF.

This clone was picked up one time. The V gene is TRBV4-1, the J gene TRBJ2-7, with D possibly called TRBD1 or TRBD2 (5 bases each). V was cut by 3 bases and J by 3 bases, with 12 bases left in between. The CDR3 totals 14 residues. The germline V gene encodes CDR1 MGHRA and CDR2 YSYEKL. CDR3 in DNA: TGCGCCAGCAGCCATGGGACGGCCGACTACGAGCAGTACTTC. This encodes CASSHGTADYEQYF.

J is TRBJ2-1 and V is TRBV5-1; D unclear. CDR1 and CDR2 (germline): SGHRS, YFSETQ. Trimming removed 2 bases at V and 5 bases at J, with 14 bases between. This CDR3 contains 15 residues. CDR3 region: CASSFGPTDNNEQFF. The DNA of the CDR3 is TGCGCCAGCAGCTTCGGCCCCACGGATAACAATGAGCAGTTCTTC.

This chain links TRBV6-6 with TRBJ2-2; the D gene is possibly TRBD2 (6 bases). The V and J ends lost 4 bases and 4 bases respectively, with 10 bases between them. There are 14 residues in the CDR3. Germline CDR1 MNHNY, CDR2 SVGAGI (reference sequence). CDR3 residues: CASSLAGPTGELFF. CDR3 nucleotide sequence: TGTGCCAGCAGTTTGGCGGGGCCCACCGGGGAGCTGTTTTTT.

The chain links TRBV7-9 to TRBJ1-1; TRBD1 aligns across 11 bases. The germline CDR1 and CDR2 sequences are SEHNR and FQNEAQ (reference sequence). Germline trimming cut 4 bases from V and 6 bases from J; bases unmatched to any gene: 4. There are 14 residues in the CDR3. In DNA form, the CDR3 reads TGTGCCAGCAGCTCTCGGACAGGGGGCCCTGAAGCTTTCTTT. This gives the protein CASSSRTGGPEAFF.

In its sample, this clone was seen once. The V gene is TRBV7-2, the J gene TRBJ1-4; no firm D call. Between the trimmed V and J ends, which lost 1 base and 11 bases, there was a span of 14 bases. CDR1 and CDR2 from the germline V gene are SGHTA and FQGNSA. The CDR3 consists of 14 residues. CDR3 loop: CASSLGGWMAKLFF. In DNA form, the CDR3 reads TGTGCCAGCAGCTTAGGGGGTTGGATGGCGAAACTGTTTTTT.

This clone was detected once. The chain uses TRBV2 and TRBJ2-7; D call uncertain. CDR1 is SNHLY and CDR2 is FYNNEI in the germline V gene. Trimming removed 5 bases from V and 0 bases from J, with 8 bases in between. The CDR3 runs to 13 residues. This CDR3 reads CASSPGYSYEQYF. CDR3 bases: TGTGCCAGCAGTCCCGGATACTCCTACGAGCAGTACTTC.

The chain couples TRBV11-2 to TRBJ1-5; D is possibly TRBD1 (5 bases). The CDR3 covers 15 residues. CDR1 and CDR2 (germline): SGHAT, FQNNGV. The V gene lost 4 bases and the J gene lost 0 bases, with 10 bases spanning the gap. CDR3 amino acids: CASSSGRNSNQPQHF. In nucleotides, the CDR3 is TGTGCCAGCAGCTCAGGGAGGAATAGCAATCAGCCCCAGCATTTT.